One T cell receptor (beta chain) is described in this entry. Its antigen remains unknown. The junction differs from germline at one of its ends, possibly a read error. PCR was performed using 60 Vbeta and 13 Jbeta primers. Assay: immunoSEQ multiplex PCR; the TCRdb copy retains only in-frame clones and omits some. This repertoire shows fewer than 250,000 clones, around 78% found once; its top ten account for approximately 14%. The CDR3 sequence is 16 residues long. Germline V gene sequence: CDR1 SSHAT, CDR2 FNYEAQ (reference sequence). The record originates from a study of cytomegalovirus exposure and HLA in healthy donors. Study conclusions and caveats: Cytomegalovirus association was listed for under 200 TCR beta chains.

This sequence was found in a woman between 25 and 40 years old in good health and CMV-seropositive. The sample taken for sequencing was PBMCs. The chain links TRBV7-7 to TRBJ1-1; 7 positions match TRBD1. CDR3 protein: CASSPLQSGGITEAFF. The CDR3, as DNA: TGTGCTAGCAGCCCACTCCAGTCAGGGGGGATCACTGAAGCTTTCTTT.